The 31 T cell receptor beta chains below were found in one sample sequenced in a study of identical twins. TCRdb itself ran the 5' RACE reads through MiXCR, one entry per CDR3 protein. The data contain about 280,000 distinct CDR3 sequences, about 8.1% of them singletons. These sequences were also reported in another study, on yellow fever vaccine responses in identical twins.

What was sequenced was memory (CD45RO+) T cells sorted from blood. These receptors came from a woman aged 18 to 35 in good health.

This clonotype occurred a few times. CDR3 protein: CAISGQGNSEQFF. The CDR3 DNA reads TGTGCCATCAGTGGACAGGGGAATAGTGAGCAGTTCTTC. The chain joins TRBV10-3 to TRBJ2-1, with 8 bases aligning to TRBD1. The CDR3 is 13 amino acids. Germline V lookup: CDR1 ENHRY, CDR2 SYGVKD. The V gene end was trimmed by 4 bases and the J gene end by 9 bases; junction bases not matched to a gene: 5.

This clonotype has ten or more counts. The V gene is TRBV12-3 or TRBV12-4, the J gene TRBJ1-1; TRBD1 might be the D (5 bases). The V end lost 2 bases, the J end lost 6 bases, and 7 bases lay between the germline ends. This CDR3 has 12 amino acids. CDR3 sequence: CASSLKGSEAFF. The CDR3 nucleotides are TGTGCCAGCAGTTTAAAGGGGTCTGAAGCTTTCTTT.

This clonotype was observed a few times. The gene calls are TRBV11-2 and TRBJ2-1; 8 positions match TRBD2. The CDR3 length is 16 residues. Germline V lookup: CDR1 SGHAT, CDR2 FQNNGV. Trimming took 1 base from V and 3 from J; bases not matched to a gene: 5. CDR3 DNA: TGTGCCAGCAGCTTAGTACTAGCGGACCTCTACAATGAGCAGTTCTTC. It yields the protein CASSLVLADLYNEQFF.

The V gene is TRBV7-8, the J gene TRBJ1-4; no definite D call. The CDR3 length is 14 residues. The germline CDR1 and CDR2 sequences are SGHVS and FQNEAQ. V was clipped by 1 base and J by 5 bases, with 8 bases between them. In nucleotides, the CDR3 is TGTGCCAGCAGCTTAGGGCGGATGAATGAAAAACTGTTTTTT. Amino acid sequence: CASSLGRMNEKLFF.

This clonotype was counted only a few times. The chain has TRBV2 and TRBJ1-2; D might be TRBD1 (6 bases). This CDR3 is 14 amino acids long. V was cut by 1 base and J by 8 bases, with 14 bases left in between. CDR1 is SNHLY, CDR2 FYNNEI, per germline. CDR3 residues: CASSEEPGVSGYTF. The CDR3 DNA is TGTGCCAGCAGTGAAGAGCCAGGGGTGAGCGGCTACACCTTC.

The V and J genes are TRBV6-5 and TRBJ2-6; tentatively, D is TRBD1 (6 bases). CDR3 length: 19 residues. Germline values: CDR1 MNHEY, CDR2 SVGAGI. Trimming took off 2 bases at V and 2 bases at J, with 19 bases between the two ends. In DNA, the CDR3 is TGTGCCAGCAGTTACACAGGGAACTGGATGGAGCCTGGGGCCAACGTCCTGACTTTC. Amino acid sequence: CASSYTGNWMEPGANVLTF.

The chain combines TRBV28 with TRBJ2-5; TRBD1 aligns across 9 bases. The CDR3 runs to 15 residues. Germline V CDR1 and CDR2: MDHEN, SYDVKM. With V trimmed by 3 bases and J by 7 bases, 9 bases remained unmatched. CDR3 loop: CASSFNPTGGGTQYF. CDR3 DNA: TGTGCCAGCAGTTTCAACCCGACAGGGGGGGGGACCCAGTACTTC.

At least ten counts were recorded for this clonotype. V is TRBV5-1 and J is TRBJ2-1; maybe TRBD1 (5 bases). V was cut by 4 bases and J by 0 bases, with 11 bases left in between. This CDR3 is 15 amino acids long. Germline-derived CDR1 and CDR2 are SGHRS and YFSETQ. This CDR3 reads CASSPRQSSYNEQFF. The CDR3 DNA sequence: TGCGCCAGCAGCCCTCGACAGAGCTCCTACAATGAGCAGTTCTTC. Looking up the rest from reference TRBV5-1 and TRBJ2-1 gives the full variable domain: KAGVTQTPRYLIKTRGQQVTLSCSPISGHRSVSWYQQTPGQGLQFLFEYFSETQRNKGNFPGRFSGRQFSNSRSEMNVSTLELGDSALYLCASSPRQSSYNEQFFGPGTRLTVL.

This clonotype was seen at least ten times. The V and J genes are TRBV27 and TRBJ2-1, with 8 bases matching TRBD1. The CDR3 totals 15 residues. V was pared by 7 bases and J by 5 bases, with 10 bases of the junction left unmatched. Germline V gene lookup returns CDR1 MNHEY and CDR2 SMNVEV (reference sequence). In DNA form, the CDR3 reads TGTGCCAGCATCAAAGGACAGGGAGGAAACAATGAGCAGTTCTTC. It codes for CASIKGQGGNNEQFF.

The rearrangement uses TRBV5-1 and TRBJ2-5, with a possible D match to TRBD2 (6 bases). The germline CDR1 and CDR2 sequences are SGHRS and YFSETQ. Trimming cost V 0 bases and J 7 bases, with 19 bases left between them. The CDR3 spans 16 residues. The CDR3 DNA follows: TGCGCCAGCAGCTTGGGAGATCCTAGCGTTGGGAGGACCCAGTACTTC. Translation gives CASSLGDPSVGRTQYF.

This clonotype was counted many times. This rearrangement joins TRBV3-1 to TRBJ2-7; perhaps TRBD2 as D (6 bases). The CDR3 contains 16 residues. Trimming removed 4 bases from V and 6 bases from J, with 22 bases in between. CDR1 is LGHDT, CDR2 YNNKEL, per germline (reference sequence). CDR3 loop: CASSLRTGLILVEQYF. The DNA for the CDR3 is TGTGCCAGCAGCCTCAGGACGGGACTGATTTTAGTCGAGCAGTACTTC.

At least ten counts were recorded for this clonotype. The CDR3 is CASSHSGNYADTQYF. In DNA form, the CDR3 reads TGCGCCAGCAGCCACAGCGGGAATTACGCAGATACGCAGTATTTT. The rearrangement links TRBV5-1 to TRBJ2-3; 7 positions agree with TRBD2. With 4 bases clipped from V and 4 bases from J, the junction kept 9 bases outside the gene matches. The CDR3 consists of 15 residues. Per germline, CDR1 SGHRS and CDR2 YFSETQ.

This clonotype was counted ten times or more. V gene TRBV18 combines with J gene TRBJ1-1; D is unresolved. The length of the CDR3 is 12 residues. CDR1 is KGHSH and CDR2 is LQKENI in the germline V gene. Trimming cost V 0 bases and J 8 bases, with 7 bases left between them. The CDR3 spells CASSPPTREAFF. In DNA form, the CDR3 reads TGTGCCAGCTCACCACCTACGAGAGAAGCTTTCTTT.

CDR3 coding DNA: TGTGCCAGCAGTTTGATGGGTCAGCCCCAGCATTTT. Its translation: CASSLMGQPQHF. The genes are TRBV28 and TRBJ1-5; no clear D gene. With 3 bases removed from V and 6 bases from J, the gap between germline ends came to 6 bases. The germline V gene encodes CDR1 MDHEN and CDR2 SYDVKM. CDR3 length: 12 residues.

This clonotype has at least ten counts. V usage is TRBV3-2 and J usage is TRBJ2-7; the table's D call of TRBD1 was not tested on the DNA. TRBV3-2 is shown as a pseudogene. This CDR3 is 17 amino acids long. Here the CDR3 reads CASSRMSAGRSSYEQYF. The CDR3 region has the DNA TGTGCCAGCTCCCGGATGAGCGCGGGACGGAGCTCCTACGAGCAGTACTTC.

In its sample, this clonotype was seen many times. The chain combines TRBV7-2 with TRBJ2-1, with TRBD1 as a possible D gene (5 bases). CDR1 SGHTA and CDR2 FQGNSA come from the germline V gene. The CDR3 extends over 14 amino acids. V lost 3 bases, J lost 7 bases, and 13 bases lay in between. Here the CDR3 reads CASSFFSQGNEQFF. Written as DNA, the CDR3 is TGTGCCAGCAGCTTTTTCTCCCAGGGAAATGAGCAGTTCTTC. The full variable domain, rest sourced from reference TRBV7-2 and TRBJ2-1, is GAGVSQSPSNKVTEKGKDVELRCDPISGHTALYWYRQSLGQGLEFLIYFQGNSAPDKSGLPSDRFSAERTGGSVSTLTIQRTQQEDSAVYLCASSFFSQGNEQFFGPGTRLTVL.

This chain links TRBV7-2 with TRBJ2-3; D gene unclear. Germline CDR1 reads SGHTA; CDR2 reads FQGNSA. This CDR3 is 15 amino acids long. V lost 1 base and J 2 bases, leaving 10 bases between the germline ends. Written as DNA, the CDR3 is TGTGCCAGCAGCTTAGGGGTCGCGAACACAGATACGCAGTATTTT. Residues: CASSLGVANTDTQYF.

This clonotype was picked up a small number of times. The genes are TRBV18 and TRBJ1-4, with D hard to call. The V end was cut by 4 bases, the J end by 8 bases, with 20 bases between. Germline CDR1 is KGHSH and CDR2 is LQKENI. This CDR3 is built from 16 residues. CDR3 amino acids: CASSLYTTAVKEKLFF. The CDR3 nucleotides are TGTGCCAGCTCACTCTACACCACGGCAGTCAAGGAAAAACTGTTTTTT.

This clonotype was counted ten times or more. The chain couples TRBV6-2 or TRBV6-3 to TRBJ2-7, with D hard to call. Germline values: CDR1 MNHEY, CDR2 SVGEGT. V was cut by 4 bases and J by 6 bases, with 16 bases left in between. This CDR3 region has 14 residues. The CDR3 region has the DNA TGTGCCAGCAGTTCGGTTGAGTGGGGTAGCGAGCAGTACGTC. Protein: CASSSVEWGSEQYV.

The CDR3 region is CSALGRDNQPQHF. CDR3 bases: TGCAGTGCCTTAGGCAGGGACAATCAGCCCCAGCATTTT. The V and J genes are TRBV20-1 and TRBJ1-5; D is perhaps TRBD1 (5 bases). Deletions cut 6 bases from V and 3 bases from J, with 12 bases between. The germline V gene has CDR1 DFQATT and CDR2 SNEGSKA (reference sequence). The CDR3 totals 13 residues.

The chain combines TRBV5-1 with TRBJ2-1; D is uncertain. Germline CDR1 reads SGHRS; CDR2 reads YFSETQ. This CDR3 is 14 amino acids long. V was pared by 0 bases and J by 9 bases, with 13 bases between. The CDR3 DNA follows: TGCGCCAGCAGCTTGGACCATCCACAAGCTGAGCAGTTCTTC. Translating gives CASSLDHPQAEQFF.

This clonotype was detected only a few times. The chain carries TRBV19 and TRBJ1-5, with D possibly being TRBD1 (5 bases). Germline assignment: CDR1 LNHDA and CDR2 SQIVND (reference sequence). Trimming shortened V by 3 bases and J by 6 bases, and 12 bases separated the two germline ends. The CDR3 totals 14 residues. The chain's CDR3 is CASSMIGVGQPQHF. CDR3 in DNA: TGTGCCAGTAGTATGATAGGGGTTGGTCAGCCCCAGCATTTT.

The chain employs TRBV20-1 and TRBJ2-3, with D perhaps TRBD2 (6 bases). The CDR3 loop spans 15 amino acids. Trimming pared 5 bases from V and 0 bases from J, leaving 15 bases between. Germline V gene lookup returns CDR1 DFQATT and CDR2 SNEGSKA (reference sequence). In nucleotides, the CDR3 is TGCAGTGCTCCCCGGGGTAGCGGTAGCACAGATACGCAGTATTTT. Amino acids: CSAPRGSGSTDTQYF.

In this sample, this clonotype turned up many times. The chain employs TRBV7-3 and TRBJ2-1, with TRBD2 matching 7 bases. The junction had 9 bases not matched to a gene; V was cut back by 5 bases and J by 5 bases. The CDR3 consists of 15 residues. CDR1 and CDR2 (germline): SGHTA, FQGTGA. The CDR3 bases are TGTGCCAGCAGCCCCCAGGGACTACCAAACAATGAGCAGTTCTTC. Translating gives CASSPQGLPNNEQFF.

In this sample, this clonotype turned up a few times. The chain carries TRBV20-1 and TRBJ2-4, with a weak D call TRBD1 (5 bases). The CDR3 is made up of 15 amino acids. Trimming cost V 4 bases and J 0 bases, with 13 bases left between them. Germline CDR1 and CDR2: DFQATT and SNEGSKA (reference sequence). This chain's CDR3 is CSAKDSKLAKNIQYF. DNA of the CDR3: TGCAGTGCTAAAGACAGCAAGCTAGCCAAAAACATTCAGTACTTC.

This clonotype was counted only a few times. The rearrangement uses TRBV2 and TRBJ2-1; TRBD2 matches at 7 bases. CDR3 size: 15 residues. From germline, CDR1 is SNHLY and CDR2 FYNNEI. J was trimmed by 5 bases and V by 6 bases; bases with no gene match: 10. CDR3 protein: CASRASSGSNNEQFF. CDR3 coding DNA: TGTGCCAGCAGAGCCTCTAGCGGAAGTAACAATGAGCAGTTCTTC.

The chain recombines TRBV6-5 with TRBJ2-1; 16 nucleotides line up with TRBD2. The germline gives CDR1 MNHEY, CDR2 SVGAGI. This CDR3 contains 19 residues. With V trimmed by 2 bases and J by 2 bases, 6 bases remained unmatched. The CDR3 loop reads CASSYGGTSGRAAYNEQFF. CDR3 nucleotides: TGTGCCAGCAGTTACGGCGGGACTAGCGGGAGGGCAGCCTACAATGAGCAGTTCTTC.

This clonotype was recorded many times. The rearrangement joins TRBV5-1 to TRBJ2-3, with D perhaps TRBD1 (6 bases). V shed 3 bases and J shed 3 bases, with 17 bases lying between them. The germline gives CDR1 SGHRS, CDR2 YFSETQ. CDR3 length equals 16 residues. The CDR3 DNA sequence: TGCGCCAGCAGCTCCCGACAGGCCCCAGTTACAGATACGCAGTATTTT. It codes for CASSSRQAPVTDTQYF.

This clonotype was seen a handful of times. J is TRBJ1-6 and V is TRBV3-1, with 9 bases fitting TRBD1. Germline V gene lookup returns CDR1 LGHDT and CDR2 YNNKEL (reference sequence). This CDR3 has 14 amino acids. The junction had 4 bases not matched to a gene; V was cut back by 4 bases and J by 9 bases. The CDR3 region is CASSLGTGISPLHF. CDR3 nucleotides: TGTGCCAGCAGCCTCGGGACAGGGATTTCACCCCTCCACTTT.

Only a few counts were recorded for this clonotype. The chain links TRBV5-1 to TRBJ1-5; TRBD1 is a possible D gene (6 bases). Trimming took off 3 bases at V and 0 bases at J, with 13 bases between the two ends. This CDR3 has 16 residues. The V gene's germline CDR1 is SGHRS and CDR2 YFSETQ. The CDR3 here is CASSWGGPYSNQPQHF. The CDR3 DNA follows: TGCGCCAGCAGCTGGGGGGGCCCTTATAGCAATCAGCCCCAGCATTTT.

This clonotype was found many times. The rearrangement joins TRBV6-5 to TRBJ1-1; D gene ambiguous. This CDR3 is 13 amino acids long. Trimming left V 4 bases short and J 9 bases short, with 15 bases between. Germline V CDR1 and CDR2: MNHEY, SVGAGI. CDR3 sequence (DNA): TGTGCCAGCAGTTCAAAGGCTGGCCAGAAAGCTTTCTTT. Translated, it gives CASSSKAGQKAFF.